The following is a T cell receptor (beta chain) sequence with its context. Its antigen is not identified. TCRdb reprocessed the 5' RACE reads, keeping one entry per CDR3 protein, no DNA. This repertoire comprises about 160,000 distinct CDR3 sequences; its ten largest clones make up roughly 2.6%. This sample is drawn from a study of monozygotic twins with inflammatory bowel disease. Study outcomes and limitations: With others, IBD patients shared fewer clonotypes than healthy twins did, especially with disease activity.

There are 15 residues in the CDR3. Germline loops: CDR1 MNHEY, CDR2 SMNVEV (reference sequence). The receptor was derived from a human donor with ulcerative colitis or Crohn's disease, or a healthy co-twin of an affected twin (not recorded which). Material: blood. The chain has TRBV27 and TRBJ2-1; TCRdb indicates TRBD2, and absent DNA this call remains unverified. The CDR3 loop is CASTLLSGGYNEQFF.